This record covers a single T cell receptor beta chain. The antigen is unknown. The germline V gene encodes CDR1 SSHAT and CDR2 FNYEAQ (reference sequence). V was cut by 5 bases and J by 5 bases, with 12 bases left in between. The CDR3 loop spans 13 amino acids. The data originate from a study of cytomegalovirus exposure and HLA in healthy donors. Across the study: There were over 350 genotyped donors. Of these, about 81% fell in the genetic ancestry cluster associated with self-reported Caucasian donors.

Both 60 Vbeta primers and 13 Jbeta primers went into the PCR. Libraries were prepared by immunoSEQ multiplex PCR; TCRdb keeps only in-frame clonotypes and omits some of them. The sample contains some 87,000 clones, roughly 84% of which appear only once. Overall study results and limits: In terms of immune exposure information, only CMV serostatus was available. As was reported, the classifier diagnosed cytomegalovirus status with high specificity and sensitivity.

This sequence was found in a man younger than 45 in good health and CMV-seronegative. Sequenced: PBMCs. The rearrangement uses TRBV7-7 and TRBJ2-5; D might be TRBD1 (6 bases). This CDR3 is CASSVGQGETQYF. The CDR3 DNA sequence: TGTGCCAGCAGCGTCGGGCAGGGGGAGACCCAGTACTTC. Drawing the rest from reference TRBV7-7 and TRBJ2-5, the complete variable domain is GAGVSQSPRYKVTKRGQDVTLRCDPISSHATLYWYQQALGQGPEFLTYFNYEAQPDKSGLPSDRFSAERPEGSISTLTIQRTEQRDSAMYRCASSVGQGETQYFGPGTRLLVL.